This T cell receptor (beta chain) was sequenced for a study of T cells after yellow fever vaccination. Whole-study results and caveats: Most primary-vaccination clones reappeared after the booster (about 97% CD4, more than 70% CD8). Weaker overall was a secondary response that nonetheless peaked faster, on day 5 versus 15.

Template switching with 5'RACE generated the TCR cDNA and added a universal primer site and UMIs. TCRdb itself ran the 5' RACE reads through MiXCR, one entry per CDR3 protein. The repertoire has 620,000 or so distinct CDR3 sequences, approximately 13% of them found once; the top ten carry 15%. With respect to this clonotype: The antigen remains undetermined.

Per germline, CDR1 MNHEY and CDR2 SVGEGT. This CDR3 is built from 16 residues. V shed 8 bases, J shed 1 base, and the junction held 6 bases outside the gene matches. This clonotype was obtained from a man aged 25 to 40 who received the YFV17D yellow fever vaccine. This chain uses TRBV6-2 or TRBV6-3 with TRBJ2-2; TRBD2 matches 11 bases. Here the sequenced sample was PBMCs, taken on the day of the yellow fever booster vaccination. The CDR3 DNA is TGTGCCAGCGGGCTAGCGGGAGGTCTGAACACCGGGGAGCTGTTTTTT. It translates to CASGLAGGLNTGELFF.